The 13 T cell receptor beta chains below all came from one sample that was sequenced in a study of response to subunit inactivated influenza vaccine. Using its own MiXCR run on the RT-PCR reads, TCRdb lists one record per CDR3 protein. The profile covers 150,000 or so distinct CDR3 sequences, with roughly a tenth appearing a single time and around 12% taken by the ten largest. The source was non-naive T cells sorted from PBMCs, collected more than 35 days after vaccination. All receptors come from a man aged 45 to 65 who received an inactivated influenza vaccine.

This clonotype was observed a few times. The chain combines TRBV6-2 or TRBV6-3 with TRBJ1-4, with D possibly matching TRBD1 (5 bases). The germline gives CDR1 MNHEY, CDR2 SVGEGT. Trimming pared 6 bases from V and 5 bases from J, leaving 16 bases between. This CDR3 contains 15 residues. The CDR3: CASSDPGGDNEKLFF. In DNA, the CDR3 is TGTGCCAGCAGCGACCCCGGAGGGGACAATGAAAAACTGTTTTTT.

This clonotype was observed a handful of times. The CDR3 DNA follows: TGCAGTGCTAGAGCGGGAGGGATCACAGATACGCAGTATTTT. Encoded protein: CSARAGGITDTQYF. The chain joins TRBV20-1 to TRBJ2-3; 8 nucleotides agree with TRBD2. V shed 1 base and J 2 bases; nucleotides not matched to a gene: 2. The CDR3 contains 14 residues. In germline, CDR1 is DFQATT, CDR2 SNEGSKA (reference sequence).

This clonotype occurred a few times. CDR3 nucleotides: TGTGCCAGCAGCTCGACCCGGACAGGGCCCATCTATGGCTACACCTTC. Protein sequence: CASSSTRTGPIYGYTF. This chain uses TRBV7-8 with TRBJ1-2, with 8 bases fitting TRBD1. The CDR3 is 16 residues long. The V gene's germline CDR1 is SGHVS and CDR2 FQNEAQ. The V and J ends lost 4 bases and 4 bases, in that order; junction bases with no gene match: 11. The whole variable domain, remainder taken from reference TRBV7-8 and TRBJ1-2, is GAGVSQSPRYKVAKRGQDVALRCDPISGHVSLFWYQQALGQGPEFLTYFQNEAQLDKSGLPSDRFFAERPEGSVSTLKIQRTQQEDSAVYLCASSSTRTGPIYGYTFGSGTRLTVV.

Note on this clonotype: The junction departs from germline at one end; a sequencing error may be responsible. This chain connects TRBV27 to TRBJ2-7; no clear D gene. The CDR3 has 13 amino acids. The V gene's germline CDR1 is MNHEY and CDR2 SMNVEV (reference sequence). The CDR3 sequence is CGSNPSGSYEQYF. The CDR3 nucleotides read TGTGGCAGCAACCCCTCGGGCAGCTACGAGCAGTACTTC.

V is TRBV24-1 and J is TRBJ2-2, with D hard to call. This CDR3 has 13 residues. V gave up 7 bases and J gave up 6 bases, with 11 bases separating them. From germline, CDR1 is KGHDR and CDR2 SFDVKD. DNA for the CDR3: TGTGCCACCAGGGCCCACGGTGCCGGGGAGCTGTTTTTT. The encoded protein is CATRAHGAGELFF.

V and J are TRBV4-3 and TRBJ2-2; D perhaps matches TRBD2 (6 bases). The CDR3 extends over 15 amino acids. Germline values: CDR1 LGHNA, CDR2 YSLEER. V lost 1 base, J lost 2 bases, and 8 bases lay in between. DNA of the CDR3: TGCGCCAGCAGCCAAGGGGGGGTAAACACCGGGGAGCTGTTTTTT. Translated: CASSQGGVNTGELFF.

This clonotype was observed at least ten times. The chain combines TRBV5-5 with TRBJ1-1; possibly TRBD1 for D (5 bases). Trimming removed 0 bases at V and 3 bases at J, with 12 bases between. Germline V gene lookup returns CDR1 SGHKS and CDR2 YYEKEE (reference sequence). The CDR3 runs to 15 residues. This CDR3 reads CASSLDWGKDTEAFF. The CDR3 DNA follows: TGTGCCAGCAGCTTGGATTGGGGGAAGGACACTGAAGCTTTCTTT.

This clonotype was observed a few times. The chain uses TRBV12-3 or TRBV12-4 and TRBJ2-7, with a weak D call TRBD1 (5 bases). The CDR3 runs to 14 residues. The V end was cut by 1 base, the J end by 6 bases, with 13 bases between. CDR3 residues: CASSLGPGSPEQYF. CDR3 coding DNA: TGTGCCAGCAGTTTAGGTCCAGGGTCCCCCGAGCAGTACTTC.

The rearrangement links TRBV19 to TRBJ1-5, with TRBD1 identical over 12 bases. J gave up 6 bases and V 6 bases, and 3 bases lay outside the gene matches. This CDR3 is 14 amino acids long. Germline assignment: CDR1 LNHDA and CDR2 SQIVND (reference sequence). The CDR3 DNA reads as TGTGCCAGTAGGGGACAGGGGGCAAGTCAGCCCCAGCATTTT. This encodes CASRGQGASQPQHF.

This clonotype was observed a handful of times. The V and J genes are TRBV27 and TRBJ1-2; no clear D gene. V dropped 6 bases and J dropped 6 bases, with 14 bases sitting between them. The CDR3 has 13 amino acids. Looked up from germline, CDR1 is MNHEY and CDR2 is SMNVEV (reference sequence). CDR3 DNA: TGTGCCAGCAGCCCCATGGGGTATGATGGCTACACCTTC. Amino acids: CASSPMGYDGYTF.

This chain connects TRBV20-1 to TRBJ2-7, with D possibly matching TRBD2 (6 bases). CDR1 is DFQATT, CDR2 SNEGSKA, per germline (reference sequence). This CDR3 is built from 15 residues. V was shortened by 6 bases and J by 4 bases, with 22 bases between the two germline ends. Written as DNA, the CDR3 is TGCAGTGCCCAGCCGGCGGGGACGTTATTATACGAGCAGTACTTC. Residues: CSAQPAGTLLYEQYF.

The V gene is TRBV20-1, the J gene TRBJ2-1; 13 bases are a match to TRBD2. Looked up from germline, CDR1 is DFQATT and CDR2 is SNEGSKA (reference sequence). The CDR3 has 16 residues. V was clipped by 0 bases and J by 9 bases; unmatched bases: 8. CDR3 sequence: CSARDRTSGSWGEQFF. CDR3 DNA: TGCAGTGCTAGAGATCGGACTAGCGGGAGTTGGGGTGAGCAGTTCTTC.

This clonotype was detected ten times or more. The CDR3 nucleotides read TGTGCCAGCAGTTCCTTGTGGGGGAGCAATGAGCAGTTCTTC. Amino acid sequence: CASSSLWGSNEQFF. The V gene is TRBV12-3 or TRBV12-4, the J gene TRBJ2-1; D may be TRBD1 or TRBD2 (5 bases each). The V and J ends lost 4 bases and 6 bases respectively, with 13 bases between them. This CDR3 is 14 amino acids long.